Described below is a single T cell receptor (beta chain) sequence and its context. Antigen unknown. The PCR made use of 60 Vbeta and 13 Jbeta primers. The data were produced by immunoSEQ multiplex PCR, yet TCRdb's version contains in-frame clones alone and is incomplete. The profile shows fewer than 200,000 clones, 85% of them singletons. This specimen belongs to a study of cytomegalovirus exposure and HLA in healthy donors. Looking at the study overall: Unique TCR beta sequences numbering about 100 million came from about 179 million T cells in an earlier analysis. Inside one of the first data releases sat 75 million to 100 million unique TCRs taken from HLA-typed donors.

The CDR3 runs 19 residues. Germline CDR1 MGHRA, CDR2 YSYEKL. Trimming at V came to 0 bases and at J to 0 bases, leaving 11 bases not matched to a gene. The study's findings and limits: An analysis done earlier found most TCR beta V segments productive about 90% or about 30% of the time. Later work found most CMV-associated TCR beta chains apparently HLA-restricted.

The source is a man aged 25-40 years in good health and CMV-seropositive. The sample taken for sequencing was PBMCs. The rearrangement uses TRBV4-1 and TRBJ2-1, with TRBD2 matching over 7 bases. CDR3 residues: CASSQDDFWRESSYNEQFF. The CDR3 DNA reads TGCGCCAGCAGCCAAGATGACTTTTGGCGGGAGAGCTCCTACAATGAGCAGTTCTTC.